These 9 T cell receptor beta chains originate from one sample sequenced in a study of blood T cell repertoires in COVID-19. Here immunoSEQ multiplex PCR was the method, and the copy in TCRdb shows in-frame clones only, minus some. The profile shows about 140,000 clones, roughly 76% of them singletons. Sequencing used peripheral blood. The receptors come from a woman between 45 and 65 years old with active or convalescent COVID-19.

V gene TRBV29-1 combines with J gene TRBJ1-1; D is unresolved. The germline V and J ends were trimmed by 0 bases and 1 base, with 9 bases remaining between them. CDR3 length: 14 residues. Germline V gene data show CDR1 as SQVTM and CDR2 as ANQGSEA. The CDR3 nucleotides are TGCAGCGTTGAAGATCTTGAGGGGAACACTGAAGCTTTCTTT. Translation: CSVEDLEGNTEAFF.

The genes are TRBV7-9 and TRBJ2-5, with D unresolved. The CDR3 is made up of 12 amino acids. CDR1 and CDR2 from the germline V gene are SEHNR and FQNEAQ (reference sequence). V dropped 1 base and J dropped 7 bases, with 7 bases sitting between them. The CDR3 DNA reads TGTGCCAGCAGCTTAGATCTCGGGACCCAGTACTTC. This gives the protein CASSLDLGTQYF.

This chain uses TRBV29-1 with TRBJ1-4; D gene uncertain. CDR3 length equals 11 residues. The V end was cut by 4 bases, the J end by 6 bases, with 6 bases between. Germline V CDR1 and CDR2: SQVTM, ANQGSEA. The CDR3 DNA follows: TGCAGCGTTGGAGTGTATGAAAAACTGTTTTTT. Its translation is CSVGVYEKLFF.

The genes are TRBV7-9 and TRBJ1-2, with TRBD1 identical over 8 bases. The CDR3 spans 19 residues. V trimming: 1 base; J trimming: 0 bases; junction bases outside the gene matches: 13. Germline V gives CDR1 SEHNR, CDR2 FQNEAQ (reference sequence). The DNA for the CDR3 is TGTGCCAGCAGCTTAGACTACGGGACAGGAGAAACAACTAACTATGGCTACACCTTC. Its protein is CASSLDYGTGETTNYGYTF.

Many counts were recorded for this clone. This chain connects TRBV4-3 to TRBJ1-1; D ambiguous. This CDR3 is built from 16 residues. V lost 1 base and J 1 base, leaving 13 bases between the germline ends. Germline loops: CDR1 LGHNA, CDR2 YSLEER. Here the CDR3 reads CASSQVYRASNTEAFF. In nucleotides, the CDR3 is TGCGCCAGCAGCCAAGTATATAGAGCTTCGAACACTGAAGCTTTCTTT.

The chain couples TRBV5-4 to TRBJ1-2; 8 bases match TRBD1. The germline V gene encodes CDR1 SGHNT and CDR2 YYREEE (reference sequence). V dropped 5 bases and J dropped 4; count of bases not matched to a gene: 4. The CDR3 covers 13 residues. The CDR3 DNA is TGTGCCAGCAGACCGGGACAGGCCTATGGCTACACCTTC. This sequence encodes CASRPGQAYGYTF.

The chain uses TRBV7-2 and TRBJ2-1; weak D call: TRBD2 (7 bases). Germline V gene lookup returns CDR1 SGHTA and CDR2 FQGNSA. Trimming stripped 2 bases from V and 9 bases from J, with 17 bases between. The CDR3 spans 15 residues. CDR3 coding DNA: TGTGCCAGCAGCTTAAGCCTCGGGGGGCGGGGTGAGCAGTTCTTC. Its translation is CASSLSLGGRGEQFF. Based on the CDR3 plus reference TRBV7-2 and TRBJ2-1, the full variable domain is GAGVSQSPSNKVTEKGKDVELRCDPISGHTALYWYRQSLGQGLEFLIYFQGNSAPDKSGLPSDRFSAERTGGSVSTLTIQRTQQEDSAVYLCASSLSLGGRGEQFFGPGTRLTVL.

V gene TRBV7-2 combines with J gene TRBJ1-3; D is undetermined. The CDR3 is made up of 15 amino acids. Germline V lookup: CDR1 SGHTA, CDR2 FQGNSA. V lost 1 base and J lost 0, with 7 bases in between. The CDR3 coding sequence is TGTGCCAGCAGCTTAGGAGGGCTCTCTGGAAACACCATATATTTT. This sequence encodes CASSLGGLSGNTIYF. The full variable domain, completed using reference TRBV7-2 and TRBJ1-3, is GAGVSQSPSNKVTEKGKDVELRCDPISGHTALYWYRQSLGQGLEFLIYFQGNSAPDKSGLPSDRFSAERTGGSVSTLTIQRTQQEDSAVYLCASSLGGLSGNTIYFGEGSWLTVV.

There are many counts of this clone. CDR3 region: CASSWAGGGTGELFF. As DNA, the CDR3 is TGTGCCAGCAGCTGGGCGGGGGGCGGTACCGGGGAGCTGTTTTTT. The chain combines TRBV7-8 with TRBJ2-2; 8 nucleotides match TRBD2. The CDR3 loop spans 15 amino acids. Germline CDR1 and CDR2: SGHVS and FQNEAQ. V was clipped by 4 bases and J by 5 bases; unmatched bases: 6.